This is a list of T cell receptor beta chains from one sample in a study of cytomegalovirus exposure and HLA in healthy donors. The method was immunoSEQ multiplex PCR; TCRdb's version includes in-frame clones alone and lacks a portion of them. This table holds around 160,000 clones, about 85% found once. The sequencing sample was made of PBMCs. The source of these receptors is a man in his thirties or forties in good health and CMV-seropositive. Each CDR3 is given with its conserved first and last residue. D genes are given only for firm matches. Clone size is stated in some rows and not others, as once, few, many or a class when expanded.

CDR3 length: 17
D gene: TRBD1
clone size: -
J gene: TRBJ2-2
V gene: TRBV11-3
CDR3 protein: CASSSRSGGTNTGELFF
CDR3 DNA: TGTGCCAGCAGCTCAAGATCAGGGGGAACCAACACCGGGGAGCTGTTTTTT

CDR3 length: 15
D gene: -
clone size: -
J gene: TRBJ2-3
V gene: TRBV5-1
CDR3 protein: CASSQPVRGADTQYF
CDR3 DNA: TGCGCCAGCAGCCAACCGGTCCGCGGGGCAGATACGCAGTATTTT

CDR3 length: 13
D gene: TRBD1
clone size: -
J gene: TRBJ1-1
V gene: TRBV6-5
CDR3 protein: CASRQGARTEAFF
CDR3 DNA: TGTGCCAGCAGACAGGGGGCGCGGACTGAAGCTTTCTTT

CDR3 length: 14
D gene: -
clone size: -
J gene: TRBJ2-7
V gene: TRBV9
CDR3 protein: CASSVEAGTYEQYF
CDR3 DNA: TGTGCCAGCAGCGTAGAGGCGGGAACCTACGAGCAGTACTTC

CDR3 length: 12
D gene: -
clone size: -
J gene: TRBJ2-1
V gene: TRBV19
CDR3 protein: CASSENLIEQFF
CDR3 DNA: TGTGCCAGTAGCGAGAACCTGATTGAGCAGTTCTTC

CDR3 length: 16
D gene: -
clone size: -
J gene: TRBJ1-2
V gene: TRBV7-2
CDR3 protein: CASSLSTGQKNYGYTF
CDR3 DNA: TGTGCCAGCAGCTTATCTACGGGACAAAAGAACTATGGCTACACCTTC

CDR3 length: 14
D gene: TRBD1
clone size: -
J gene: TRBJ2-4
V gene: TRBV12-5
CDR3 protein: CASGTGLAKNIQYF
CDR3 DNA: TGTGCTAGTGGGACAGGGCTAGCCAAAAACATTCAGTACTTC

CDR3 length: 17
D gene: TRBD1
clone size: few
J gene: TRBJ2-7
V gene: TRBV4-2
CDR3 protein: CASSQDEGGQGPYEQYF
CDR3 DNA: TGTGCCAGCAGCCAAGATGAAGGGGGACAGGGGCCCTACGAGCAGTACTTC

CDR3 length: 12
D gene: -
clone size: -
J gene: TRBJ1-1
V gene: TRBV7-2
CDR3 protein: CASSARNTEAFF
CDR3 DNA: TGTGCCAGCAGCGCCAGGAACACTGAAGCTTTCTTT

CDR3 length: 15
D gene: -
clone size: -
J gene: TRBJ1-1
V gene: TRBV19
CDR3 protein: CAIKGVGGGDTEAFF
CDR3 DNA: TGTGCTATCAAGGGTGTGGGTGGCGGGGACACTGAAGCTTTCTTT

CDR3 length: 15
D gene: -
clone size: once
J gene: TRBJ2-1
V gene: TRBV11-2
CDR3 protein: CASSRGTYSYNEQFF
CDR3 DNA: TGTGCCAGCAGCCGCGGGACTTACTCCTACAATGAGCAGTTCTTC

CDR3 length: 13
D gene: -
clone size: -
J gene: TRBJ1-1
V gene: TRBV4-1
CDR3 protein: CASSQDRGTEAFF
CDR3 DNA: TGCGCCAGCAGCCAAGATCGGGGGACTGAAGCTTTCTTT

CDR3 length: 16
D gene: -
clone size: -
J gene: TRBJ1-1
V gene: TRBV6-5
CDR3 protein: CASSYAMEGPNTEAFF
CDR3 DNA: TGTGCCAGCAGTTACGCGATGGAGGGCCCGAACACTGAAGCTTTCTTT

CDR3 length: 16
D gene: TRBD1
clone size: -
J gene: TRBJ1-5
V gene: TRBV19
CDR3 protein: CASSNLRTGVNQPQHF
CDR3 DNA: TGTGCCAGTAGTAATTTAAGGACAGGGGTCAATCAGCCCCAGCATTTT

CDR3 length: 14
D gene: -
clone size: once
J gene: TRBJ1-1
V gene: TRBV4-3
CDR3 protein: CASSQRAENTEAFF
CDR3 DNA: TGCGCCAGCAGCCAAAGAGCCGAAAACACTGAAGCTTTCTTT

CDR3 length: 15
D gene: TRBD1
clone size: few
J gene: TRBJ2-2
V gene: TRBV4-1
CDR3 protein: CASSQGDRYTGELFF
CDR3 DNA: TGCGCCAGCAGCCAAGGGGACAGGTACACCGGGGAGCTGTTTTTT

CDR3 length: 16
D gene: TRBD1
clone size: -
J gene: TRBJ1-2
V gene: TRBV4-3
CDR3 protein: CASSQEDRALNYGYTF
CDR3 DNA: TGCGCCAGCAGCCAAGAGGACAGGGCCTTAAACTATGGCTACACCTTC

CDR3 length: 16
D gene: TRBD1
clone size: -
J gene: TRBJ1-2
V gene: TRBV13
CDR3 protein: CASSLLPGQGHYGYTF
CDR3 DNA: TGTGCCAGCAGTCTTCTCCCGGGACAGGGACACTATGGCTACACCTTC

CDR3 length: 17
D gene: TRBD2
clone size: -
J gene: TRBJ2-1
V gene: TRBV7-2
CDR3 protein: CASSSSGLAGIYNEQFF
CDR3 DNA: TGTGCCAGCAGCTCATCTGGACTAGCGGGGATCTACAATGAGCAGTTCTTC

CDR3 length: 17
D gene: TRBD2
clone size: -
J gene: TRBJ2-5
V gene: TRBV25-1
CDR3 protein: CASSRDYSGGAGETQYF
CDR3 DNA: TGTGCCAGCAGTCGGGATTATAGCGGGGGAGCGGGGGAGACCCAGTACTTC

CDR3 length: 16
D gene: -
clone size: -
J gene: TRBJ2-5
V gene: TRBV7-6
CDR3 protein: CASSLRGQSAQETQYF
CDR3 DNA: TGTGCCAGCAGCTTAAGAGGACAGAGCGCCCAAGAGACCCAGTACTTC

CDR3 length: 12
D gene: -
clone size: -
J gene: TRBJ2-1
V gene: TRBV5-1
CDR3 protein: CASPGIYNEQFF
CDR3 DNA: TGCGCCAGCCCCGGGATCTACAATGAGCAGTTCTTC

CDR3 length: 13
D gene: -
clone size: -
J gene: TRBJ2-3
V gene: TRBV9
CDR3 protein: CASNAVDTDTQYF
CDR3 DNA: TGTGCCAGCAATGCGGTGGACACAGATACGCAGTATTTT

CDR3 length: 14
D gene: -
clone size: -
J gene: TRBJ2-5
V gene: TRBV5-4
CDR3 protein: CASSLPDGQETQYF
CDR3 DNA: TGTGCCAGCAGCTTACCTGACGGGCAAGAGACCCAGTACTTC

CDR3 length: 15
D gene: -
clone size: few
J gene: TRBJ2-7
V gene: TRBV19
CDR3 protein: CASSIGRQEVYEQYF
CDR3 DNA: TGTGCCAGTAGTATTGGCCGACAGGAGGTCTACGAGCAGTACTTC

CDR3 length: 16
D gene: -
clone size: -
J gene: TRBJ2-2
V gene: TRBV5-1
CDR3 protein: CASSPDEGANTGELFF
CDR3 DNA: TGCGCCAGCAGCCCAGACGAGGGCGCGAACACCGGGGAGCTGTTTTTT

CDR3 length: 15
D gene: -
clone size: -
J gene: TRBJ2-1
V gene: TRBV9
CDR3 protein: CASSVDGGPYNEQFF
CDR3 DNA: TGTGCCAGCAGCGTAGACGGGGGGCCCTACAATGAGCAGTTCTTC

CDR3 length: 11
D gene: -
clone size: -
J gene: TRBJ1-1
V gene: TRBV27
CDR3 protein: CASSFGTEAFF
CDR3 DNA: TGTGCCAGCAGTTTCGGGACAGAAGCTTTCTTT

CDR3 length: 14
D gene: -
clone size: few
J gene: TRBJ1-3
V gene: TRBV19
CDR3 protein: CASSISGSWDTIYF
CDR3 DNA: TGTGCCAGTAGTATCTCGGGAAGTTGGGACACCATATATTTT

CDR3 length: 14
D gene: -
clone size: -
J gene: TRBJ2-7
V gene: TRBV7-6
CDR3 protein: CASSPSGSSYEQYF
CDR3 DNA: TGTGCCAGCAGCCCATCCGGGAGCTCCTACGAGCAGTACTTC

CDR3 length: 15
D gene: -
clone size: few
J gene: TRBJ2-6
V gene: TRBV19
CDR3 protein: CASSIQGIGANVLTF
CDR3 DNA: TGTGCCAGTAGTATTCAGGGGATCGGGGCCAACGTCCTGACTTTC

CDR3 length: 15
D gene: -
clone size: many
J gene: TRBJ1-5
V gene: TRBV6-5
CDR3 protein: CASRPYRGAVQPQHF
CDR3 DNA: TGTGCCAGCAGACCTTATAGGGGCGCCGTACAGCCCCAGCATTTT

CDR3 length: 15
D gene: -
clone size: -
J gene: TRBJ1-1
V gene: TRBV4-1
CDR3 protein: CASSQEKRAGTEAFF
CDR3 DNA: TGCGCCAGCAGCCAGGAAAAGAGGGCGGGCACTGAAGCTTTCTTT

CDR3 length: 15
D gene: -
clone size: -
J gene: TRBJ1-1
V gene: TRBV11-2
CDR3 protein: CASTTGGGRYTEAFF
CDR3 DNA: TGTGCCAGCACCACTGGGGGGGGGCGGTACACTGAAGCTTTCTTT

CDR3 length: 17
D gene: TRBD1
clone size: -
J gene: TRBJ1-2
V gene: TRBV5-4
CDR3 protein: CASSHPGTGRSNYGYTF
CDR3 DNA: TGTGCCAGCAGCCACCCCGGGACAGGGAGGTCTAACTATGGCTACACCTTC

CDR3 length: 14
D gene: TRBD2
clone size: -
J gene: TRBJ2-5
V gene: TRBV7-6
CDR3 protein: CASSPQTSGGTQYF
CDR3 DNA: TGTGCCAGCAGCCCCCAGACTAGCGGGGGCACCCAGTACTTC

CDR3 length: 15
D gene: TRBD1
clone size: -
J gene: TRBJ1-5
V gene: TRBV7-8
CDR3 protein: CASSAGPRDSQPQHF
CDR3 DNA: TGTGCCAGCAGTGCGGGACCTAGGGACAGTCAGCCCCAGCATTTT

CDR3 length: 15
D gene: -
clone size: -
J gene: TRBJ2-5
V gene: TRBV7-2
CDR3 protein: CASSLLWGGKETQYF
CDR3 DNA: TGTGCCAGCAGCTTATTGTGGGGGGGCAAAGAGACCCAGTACTTC

CDR3 length: 12
D gene: -
clone size: -
J gene: TRBJ1-1
V gene: TRBV9
CDR3 protein: CASQGRNTEAFF
CDR3 DNA: TGTGCCAGCCAGGGGAGGAACACTGAAGCTTTCTTT

CDR3 length: 15
D gene: TRBD2
clone size: once
J gene: TRBJ2-1
V gene: TRBV10-3
CDR3 protein: CAISELAGIRGEQFF
CDR3 DNA: TGTGCCATCAGTGAACTAGCGGGGATTAGGGGTGAGCAGTTCTTC

CDR3 length: 17
D gene: -
clone size: -
J gene: TRBJ2-5
V gene: TRBV7-6
CDR3 protein: CASSSGVRRSIQETQYF
CDR3 DNA: TGTGCCAGCAGCTCCGGGGTGCGGAGGTCTATACAAGAGACCCAGTACTTC

CDR3 length: 13
D gene: TRBD1
clone size: once
J gene: TRBJ2-1
V gene: TRBV6-1
CDR3 protein: CASSTGAGNEQFF
CDR3 DNA: TGTGCCAGCAGTACAGGGGCCGGCAATGAGCAGTTCTTC

CDR3 length: 11
D gene: -
clone size: -
J gene: TRBJ1-1
V gene: TRBV29-1
CDR3 protein: CSVGQAVEAFF
CDR3 DNA: TGCAGCGTTGGACAGGCAGTTGAAGCTTTCTTT

CDR3 length: 11
D gene: -
clone size: -
J gene: TRBJ2-7
V gene: TRBV29-1
CDR3 protein: CSVEETAEQYF
CDR3 DNA: TGCAGCGTTGAAGAAACAGCAGAGCAGTACTTC

CDR3 length: 15
D gene: TRBD1
clone size: -
J gene: TRBJ2-7
V gene: TRBV4-1
CDR3 protein: CASSRVHTGAYEQYF
CDR3 DNA: TGCGCCAGCAGCCGAGTTCACACAGGGGCCTACGAGCAGTACTTC

CDR3 length: 14
D gene: TRBD2
clone size: -
J gene: TRBJ2-1
V gene: TRBV7-3
CDR3 protein: CASSPERGVYEQFF
CDR3 DNA: TGTGCCAGCAGCCCCGAGCGGGGGGTATATGAGCAGTTCTTC

CDR3 length: 17
D gene: -
clone size: -
J gene: TRBJ1-3
V gene: TRBV5-1
CDR3 protein: CASSLSGGSSSGNTIYF
CDR3 DNA: TGCGCCAGCAGCTTGTCTGGGGGCTCGAGCTCTGGAAACACCATATATTTT

CDR3 length: 14
D gene: TRBD2
clone size: -
J gene: TRBJ2-7
V gene: TRBV9
CDR3 protein: CASSLKAGPGEQYF
CDR3 DNA: TGTGCCAGCAGCCTGAAAGCGGGGCCCGGGGAGCAGTACTTC

CDR3 length: 14
D gene: -
clone size: -
J gene: TRBJ1-5
V gene: TRBV6-1
CDR3 protein: CASKQSFSNQPQHF
CDR3 DNA: TGTGCCAGTAAACAGTCGTTTAGCAATCAGCCCCAGCATTTT

CDR3 length: 15
D gene: TRBD2
clone size: -
J gene: TRBJ2-1
V gene: TRBV6-5
CDR3 protein: CASSFGLATMAEQFF
CDR3 DNA: TGTGCCAGCAGTTTTGGACTAGCTACAATGGCTGAGCAGTTCTTC

CDR3 length: 15
D gene: -
clone size: once
J gene: TRBJ2-7
V gene: TRBV19
CDR3 protein: CASSYGTLSSYEQYF
CDR3 DNA: TGTGCCAGTAGTTATGGGACATTGAGCTCCTACGAGCAGTACTTC

CDR3 length: 15
D gene: TRBD1
clone size: -
J gene: TRBJ1-1
V gene: TRBV5-1
CDR3 protein: CASSTGTGGFTEAFF
CDR3 DNA: TGCGCCAGCAGTACAGGGACAGGGGGCTTCACTGAAGCTTTCTTT

CDR3 length: 19
D gene: TRBD1
clone size: -
J gene: TRBJ2-7
V gene: TRBV19
CDR3 protein: CASSIDPPGTGSGAYEQYF
CDR3 DNA: TGTGCCAGTAGTATAGATCCTCCCGGGACAGGGAGCGGAGCCTACGAGCAGTACTTC